The rows below give T cell receptor beta chains drawn from one sample of a study of CD8+ T cells in alopecia areata. Measured with immunoSEQ multiplex PCR; TCRdb has only the in-frame clones, and not every one. The sample contains about 120,000 clones, approximately 52% of which appear only once. Sequencing used CD8+ T cells sorted from blood, obtained at week 4, from a patient treated with tofacitinib. All receptors come from a human donor with alopecia areata. Each CDR3 is given with its conserved first and last residue. The D gene is left open where the match is weak. Not every row has a clone size; where given, it reads once, few, many or a size class.

TRBV29-1	TRBJ1-1	-	few	14	CSVVMGRVNTEAFF	TGCAGCGTTGTTATGGGGAGGGTGAACACTGAAGCTTTCTTT
TRBV5-6	TRBJ2-3	-	-	13	CASSDSTGDTQYF	TGTGCCAGCAGTGATAGCACTGGAGATACGCAGTATTTT
TRBV7-6	TRBJ2-5	-	-	15	CASSPGIFKGETQYF	TGTGCCAGCAGCCCTGGGATCTTTAAGGGAGAGACCCAGTACTTC
TRBV10-3	TRBJ2-7	-	few	15	CAISESMNRDSEQYF	TGTGCCATCAGTGAGTCGATGAACAGGGATAGCGAGCAGTACTTC
TRBV29-1	TRBJ2-3	-	once	16	CSAPSPSGALGDTQYF	TGCAGCGCTCCCTCCCCCTCCGGGGCCCTTGGGGATACGCAGTATTTT
TRBV11-2	TRBJ2-3	TRBD2	-	19	CASSFRTSGGAPSTDTQYF	TGTGCCAGCAGCTTCCGGACTAGCGGGGGAGCCCCAAGCACAGATACGCAGTATTTT
TRBV5-1	TRBJ2-5	-	-	13	CASSLAYQETQYF	TGCGCCAGCAGCTTGGCCTACCAAGAGACCCAGTACTTC
TRBV9	TRBJ2-5	-	-	13	CASSAGDIETQYF	TGTGCCAGCAGCGCTGGGGACATAGAGACCCAGTACTTC
TRBV30	TRBJ2-5	-	-	12	CAWSATQETQYF	TGTGCCTGGAGTGCTACGCAAGAGACCCAGTACTTC
TRBV9	TRBJ2-1	-	few	12	CASSVGANEQFF	TGTGCCAGCAGCGTAGGTGCAAATGAGCAGTTCTTC
TRBV27	TRBJ2-7	-	-	16	CASSPLRQAFSYEQYF	TGTGCCAGCAGTCCCCTCCGACAGGCGTTCTCCTACGAGCAGTACTTC
TRBV27	TRBJ1-2	TRBD1	-	11	CATRQGPGYTF	TGTGCCACCCGACAGGGTCCTGGCTACACCTTC